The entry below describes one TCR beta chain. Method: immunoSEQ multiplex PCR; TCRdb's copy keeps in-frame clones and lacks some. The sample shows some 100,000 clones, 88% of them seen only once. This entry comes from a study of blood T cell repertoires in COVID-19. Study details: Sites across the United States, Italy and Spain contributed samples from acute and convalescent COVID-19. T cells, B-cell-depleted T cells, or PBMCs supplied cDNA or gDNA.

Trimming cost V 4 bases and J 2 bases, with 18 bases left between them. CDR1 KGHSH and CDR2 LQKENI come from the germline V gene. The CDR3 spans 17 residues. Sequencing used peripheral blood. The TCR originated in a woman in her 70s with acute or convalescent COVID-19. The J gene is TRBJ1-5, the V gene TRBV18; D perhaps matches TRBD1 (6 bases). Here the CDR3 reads CASSLRDASGGNQPQHF. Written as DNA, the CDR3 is TGTGCCAGCTCACTCCGGGATGCATCAGGGGGCAATCAGCCCCAGCATTTT.